Below are 8 T cell receptor beta chains sequenced from a single sample in a study of naive and memory T cell subsets. No antigen is known for these receptors. An equimolar mix of two oligonucleotides served as the beta constant-region primer for TRBC1 and TRBC2. Four rounds of PCR amplified the ligated cDNA using nested alpha and beta constant-region primers plus SP2. Using its own MiXCR run on the UMI-ligation and nested PCR reads, TCRdb lists one record per CDR3 protein. The sample holds about 150,000 distinct CDR3 sequences, roughly 22% seen once. Study findings and constraints: Naive repertoires, especially CD8, held a few larger clonotypes, possibly memory cells re-expressing CD45RA.

Sample: naive CD4+ T cells from blood. The receptors originated from a human donor in good health.

The rearrangement uses TRBV6-2 or TRBV6-3 and TRBJ1-1; D remains ambiguous. Germline assignment: CDR1 MNHEY and CDR2 SVGEGT. The CDR3 runs to 11 residues. V was clipped by 3 bases and J by 8 bases, with 7 bases between them. The CDR3 bases are TGTGCCAGCAGTTATAAGGCCGAAGCTTTCTTT. It yields the protein CASSYKAEAFF.

This clonotype turned up a few times. The J gene is TRBJ1-2, the V gene TRBV20-1; D uncertain. CDR3 length: 16 residues. Trimming took 5 bases from V and 4 from J, leaving 23 bases between them. The germline V gene has CDR1 DFQATT and CDR2 SNEGSKA (reference sequence). CDR3 loop: CSAPPPWEEVSYGYTF. DNA of the CDR3: TGCAGTGCTCCCCCCCCTTGGGAAGAAGTAAGCTATGGCTACACCTTC.

This clonotype came up a few times. This rearrangement joins TRBV6-5 to TRBJ1-5, with a weak D call TRBD1 (6 bases). With 6 bases removed from V and 4 bases from J, the gap between germline ends came to 13 bases. The CDR3 length is 14 residues. The germline V gene encodes CDR1 MNHEY and CDR2 SVGAGI. CDR3 DNA: TGTGCCAGCAGATTTACAGGGTCGAATCAGCCCCAGCATTTT. This codes for CASRFTGSNQPQHF.

This chain links TRBV5-4 with TRBJ2-5; 10 nucleotides align to TRBD2. The germline V gene encodes CDR1 SGHNT and CDR2 YYREEE (reference sequence). The CDR3 totals 16 residues. Germline trimming cut 4 bases from V and 1 base from J; bases unmatched to any gene: 7. CDR3 sequence reads: CASSPWTSGSQETQYF. The CDR3 DNA is TGTGCCAGCAGCCCTTGGACTAGCGGTAGCCAAGAGACCCAGTACTTC.

This clonotype was seen a handful of times. This rearrangement joins TRBV6-5 to TRBJ1-2, with TRBD1 as a possible D gene (6 bases). The germline V and J ends were trimmed by 5 bases and 8 bases, with 15 bases remaining between them. The CDR3 has 13 amino acids. Germline V gene data show CDR1 as MNHEY and CDR2 as SVGAGI. CDR3 DNA sequence: TGTGCCAGCAGTCGTCAGGGGTTTGGCGGCTACACCTTC. Its translation: CASSRQGFGGYTF.

This clonotype was found a few times. This sequence joins TRBV27 and TRBJ1-4; D remains ambiguous. The germline V gene encodes CDR1 MNHEY and CDR2 SMNVEV (reference sequence). The CDR3 is 13 amino acids. Trimming cost V 3 bases and J 7 bases, with 9 bases left between them. The CDR3 coding sequence is TGTGCCAGCAGTTTTAAACAAGGTGAAAAACTGTTTTTT. This sequence encodes CASSFKQGEKLFF.

This clonotype was seen once. This sequence joins TRBV6-5 and TRBJ2-7, with D unclear. Germline-derived CDR1 and CDR2 are MNHEY and SVGAGI. The CDR3 runs 17 residues. Trimming took 0 bases from V and 0 from J, leaving 15 bases between them. The CDR3 spells CASSYSLLGSSSYEQYF. The CDR3 DNA reads TGTGCCAGCAGTTACTCGTTGTTGGGGTCTTCCTCCTACGAGCAGTACTTC.

This clonotype was counted at least ten times. V gene TRBV2 combines with J gene TRBJ1-5, with 7 bases fitting TRBD1. The V and J ends lost 1 base and 6 bases, in that order; junction bases with no gene match: 9. This CDR3 spans 16 amino acids. Germline CDR1 SNHLY, CDR2 FYNNEI. The CDR3 sequence is CASSEEGARGGQPQHF. CDR3 in DNA: TGTGCCAGCAGTGAAGAGGGAGCCAGGGGGGGTCAGCCCCAGCATTTT.